This T cell receptor beta chain originates from a study of cytomegalovirus exposure and HLA in healthy donors. Notes on this clone: Antigen specificity is unknown.

Per germline, CDR1 LNHDA and CDR2 SQIVND (reference sequence). Unmatched junction bases numbered 3, after V lost 3 bases and J lost 6 bases. CDR3 length equals 15 residues. Points from the study as a whole: Most TCR sequences were rare, but some public TCRs occurred in many donors.

Sequencing was performed with immunoSEQ multiplex PCR; in TCRdb, only in-frame clones are kept and a portion is missing. The sample lists some 260,000 clones, 80% to 95% occurring once. The receptor's source is a woman aged 25 to 39 in good health and CMV-seronegative. Material for sequencing was PBMCs. The chain recombines TRBV19 with TRBJ2-1, with 12 bases that match TRBD2. The CDR3 loop is CASSMTSGSRNEQFF. CDR3 DNA sequence: TGTGCCAGTAGTATGACTAGCGGGAGCCGCAATGAGCAGTTCTTC.